A selection of T cell receptor beta chains follows, all from one sample in a study of radiation and T cells in renal cell carcinoma. Produced via immunoSEQ multiplex PCR; TCRdb's table is partial and in-frame only. This repertoire shows 150,000 or so clones, roughly 90% found once; its top ten account for under 15%. This material consisted of blood, taken from a patient whose treatment included radiotherapy and nephrectomy. The origin of the receptors is a woman aged 45-60 years with renal cell carcinoma. CDR3s include the opening cysteine and the closing phenylalanine or tryptophan. D genes are given only for firm matches. Some rows have no size entry. The others give once, few or many, or a class for an expanded clone.

D gene	V gene	CDR3 length	clone size	J gene	CDR3 protein	CDR3 DNA
TRBD1	TRBV2	15	once	TRBJ1-1	CASSEGEGARGEAFF	TGTGCCAGCAGTGAAGGTGAGGGGGCAAGGGGTGAAGCTTTCTTT
-	TRBV4-1	14	-	TRBJ1-1	CASSQDGVNTEAFF	TGCGCCAGCAGCCAAGATGGGGTGAACACTGAAGCTTTCTTT
-	TRBV6-1	13	-	TRBJ1-4	CASGPQGREKLFF	TGTGCCAGCGGCCCACAGGGAAGGGAAAAACTGTTTTTT
TRBD1	TRBV2	14	-	TRBJ1-1	CASSKGQLNTEAFF	TGTGCCAGCAGCAAGGGACAGTTGAACACTGAAGCTTTCTTT
TRBD1	TRBV18	15	-	TRBJ1-5	CASSRGQGNNQPQHF	TGTGCCAGCTCCCGGGGACAGGGGAACAATCAGCCCCAGCATTTT
TRBD2	TRBV7-2	16	once	TRBJ2-5	CASSSQTSGGQETQYF	TGTGCCAGCAGCTCCCAAACTAGCGGGGGCCAAGAGACCCAGTACTTC
-	TRBV7-2	14	-	TRBJ1-1	CASSLVAEGPEAFF	TGTGCCAGCAGCTTAGTAGCTGAGGGCCCTGAAGCTTTCTTT
-	TRBV9	12	-	TRBJ1-2	CASRDEMNGYTF	TGTGCCAGCAGAGATGAAATGAATGGCTACACCTTC
-	TRBV18	12	-	TRBJ2-1	CASSRQGVEQFF	TGTGCCAGCTCAAGGCAGGGAGTTGAGCAGTTCTTC
TRBD2	TRBV4-1	15	-	TRBJ2-3	CASTPAGSSTDTQYF	TGCGCCAGCACCCCAGCGGGATCTAGCACAGATACGCAGTATTTT
-	TRBV6-6	15	once	TRBJ2-3	CASSYEAGVGDTQYF	TGTGCCAGCAGTTACGAGGCAGGGGTAGGGGATACGCAGTATTTT
-	TRBV25-1	14	-	TRBJ1-1	CASSEQTGNTEAFF	TGTGCCAGCAGTGAACAAACAGGGAACACTGAAGCTTTCTTT
-	TRBV5-8	12	-	TRBJ2-7	CASSFSSYEQYF	TGTGCCAGCAGCTTCAGCTCCTACGAGCAGTACTTC
TRBD2	TRBV7-2	17	-	TRBJ2-5	CASSPGRSGGARETQYF	TGTGCCAGCAGCCCTGGACGTAGCGGGGGGGCCCGGGAGACCCAGTACTTC
-	TRBV7-9	12	-	TRBJ2-1	CASSLWVSEQFF	TGTGCCAGCAGCTTATGGGTGTCTGAGCAGTTCTTC
-	TRBV21-1	13	once	TRBJ1-2	CASPDRVKYGYTF	TGTGCCAGCCCGGACAGGGTGAAGTATGGCTACACCTTC
-	TRBV18	14	-	TRBJ1-5	CASSLQDSNQPQHF	TGTGCCAGCTCACTCCAGGATAGCAATCAGCCCCAGCATTTT
-	TRBV6-1	12	few	TRBJ1-1	CASIPRETEAFF	TGTGCCAGCATCCCCAGGGAAACTGAAGCTTTCTTT
-	TRBV15	15	-	TRBJ1-3	CATSRDWSSGNTIYF	TGTGCCACCAGCAGAGATTGGTCCAGTGGAAACACCATATATTTT
-	TRBV19	16	-	TRBJ1-2	CASSTPDKGGHYGYTF	TGTGCCAGTAGTACCCCGGACAAGGGTGGGCACTATGGCTACACCTTC
-	TRBV28	16	-	TRBJ1-3	CASQTQQYHSGNTIYF	TGTGCCAGCCAAACTCAACAGTACCACTCTGGAAACACCATATATTTT
-	TRBV13	17	-	TRBJ1-1	CASSLYRDKDQNTEAFF	TGTGCCAGCAGCCTGTACCGGGACAAAGATCAGAACACTGAAGCTTTCTTT
TRBD2	TRBV6-1	15	-	TRBJ2-3	CASSVLAGGQDTQYF	TGTGCCAGCAGTGTACTAGCGGGGGGGCAAGATACGCAGTATTTT
TRBD1	TRBV29-1	12	-	TRBJ2-7	CSVGQGAYEQYF	TGCAGCGTCGGACAGGGGGCCTACGAGCAGTACTTC
-	TRBV10-3	15	-	TRBJ1-2	CAISPPFDTGSGYTF	TGTGCCATTTCCCCTCCTTTTGACACGGGGTCTGGCTACACCTTC
-	TRBV4-3	16	-	TRBJ1-3	CASSQLDFFSGNTIYF	TGCGCCAGCAGCCAACTAGACTTTTTCTCTGGAAACACCATATATTTT
-	TRBV14	13	-	TRBJ1-5	CASSQSGNQPQHF	TGTGCCAGCAGCCAATCAGGGAATCAGCCCCAGCATTTT
-	TRBV6-5	14	-	TRBJ1-2	CASSRGSSLYGYTF	TGTGCCAGCAGCCGGGGGAGCAGTCTCTATGGCTACACCTTC
TRBD1	TRBV18	15	-	TRBJ1-1	CASSPPGGMNTEAFF	TGTGCCAGCTCACCACCAGGGGGCATGAACACTGAAGCTTTCTTT
-	TRBV11-2	13	-	TRBJ1-6	CASTPGYNSPLHF	TGTGCCAGCACCCCAGGTTATAATTCACCCCTCCACTTT
-	TRBV5-1	14	-	TRBJ2-7	CASSRGDTIYEQYF	TGCGCCAGCAGCCGCGGGGACACCATCTACGAGCAGTACTTC